This TCR beta chain was documented in a study of regulatory and conventional T cells in RAG deficiency. Findings and caveats of the study: In Omenn syndrome, Treg and Tconv repertoires overlapped >75%. Shannon entropy fell and Simpson indices rose in RAG-deficient patients.

Blood CD4+ CD25-high CD127-low regulatory T cells supplied the genomic DNA template. About this clone: Antigen specificity is unknown.

Measured with immunoSEQ multiplex PCR; TCRdb has only the in-frame clones, and not every one. The table shows roughly 3,000 clones, with under 95% occurring only once. In germline, CDR1 is SGHRS, CDR2 YFSETQ. The ends were cut back, 0 bases at V and 5 bases at J, with 12 bases in the middle. The CDR3 loop spans 14 amino acids. These same records also appear under a second study, on regulatory T cells. That paper notes: Amplification used 52 TRBV primers and 13 TRBJ primers. Patient repertoires had restricted TRB V-J pairs and skewed V and J usage, most in Tregs.

This chain links TRBV5-1 with TRBJ2-7; a weak D match, TRBD1 (5 bases). The origin of this receptor is a human donor in good health. The specimen sequenced was CD4+ Tregs sorted from blood. The CDR3: CASSLDQGLNEQYF. CDR3 in DNA: TGCGCCAGCAGCTTGGACCAGGGTTTGAACGAGCAGTACTTC.